These 26 T cell receptor beta chains share one sample of origin, sequenced in a study of shared clonotypes between healthy human individuals. Sequencing was performed with immunoSEQ multiplex PCR; in TCRdb, only in-frame clones are kept and a portion is missing. Of about 2.3 million clones in the sample, about 90% were seen once. The sequenced material came from naive CD4+ T cells from PBMCs. Subset: CD45RA+ positively selected. These receptors all stem from a man aged 18 to 29 in good health. Some clones in this sample may be carry-over from other donors' samples.

On this clone itself: Other DNA variants within this sample encode the same CDR3. The rearrangement links TRBV15 to TRBJ2-7, with D perhaps matching TRBD2 (6 bases). Trimming removed 1 base from V and 4 bases from J, with 8 bases in between. The germline CDR1 and CDR2 sequences are LNHNV and YYDKDF (reference sequence). The CDR3 runs to 13 residues. The CDR3 is CATSRGRVYEQYF. As DNA, the CDR3 is TGTGCCACCAGCAGAGGGAGGGTTTACGAGCAGTACTTC. Filled out from reference TRBV15 and TRBJ2-7, the complete variable domain reads DAMVIQNPRYQVTQFGKPVTLSCSQTLNHNVMYWYQQKSSQAPKLLFHYYDKDFNNEADTPDNFQSRRPNTSFCFLDIRSPGLGDTAMYLCATSRGRVYEQYFGPGTRLTVT.

The gene calls are TRBV9 and TRBJ1-1; possible D gene TRBD1, 5 bases. Deletions cut 0 bases from V and 1 base from J, with 10 bases between. This CDR3 spans 15 amino acids. The germline V gene encodes CDR1 SGDLS and CDR2 YYNGEE. The CDR3 protein is CASSVVGGWNTEAFF. The DNA of the CDR3 is TGTGCCAGCAGCGTAGTCGGGGGTTGGAACACTGAAGCTTTCTTT.

The chain has TRBV11-2 and TRBJ2-7; weak D call: TRBD2 (5 bases). Germline assignment: CDR1 SGHAT and CDR2 FQNNGV. The CDR3 loop spans 13 amino acids. Trimming removed 5 bases at V and 2 bases at J, with 10 bases between. In DNA, the CDR3 is TGTGCCAGCAGCCCCAGCGGTACCTACGAGCAGTACTTC. It translates to CASSPSGTYEQYF.

The genes are TRBV10-3 and TRBJ2-5; 9 bases map to TRBD1. This CDR3 spans 17 amino acids. Trimming removed 3 bases from V and 5 bases from J; junction bases left unmatched: 13. CDR1 and CDR2 from the germline V gene are ENHRY and SYGVKD. The CDR3 loop is CAISDWRENRGRETQYF. The CDR3 DNA reads TGTGCCATCAGTGATTGGAGGGAGAACAGGGGGCGGGAGACCCAGTACTTC.

The chain recombines TRBV30 with TRBJ1-2; D unclear. This CDR3 contains 10 residues. Trimming took off 8 bases at V and 7 bases at J, with 11 bases between the two ends. Germline CDR1 is GTSNPN and CDR2 is SVGIG (reference sequence). In nucleotides, the CDR3 is TGTGCCGCGCAAGGTGGTGGCTACACCTTC. Amino acid sequence: CAAQGGGYTF. Combining the CDR3 with reference TRBV30 and TRBJ1-2 gives the whole variable domain SQTIHQWPATLVQPVGSPLSLECTVEGTSNPNLYWYRQAAGRGLQLLFYSVGIGQISSEVPQNLSASRPQDRQFILSSKKLLLSDSGFYLCAAQGGGYTFGSGTRLTVV.

The chain uses TRBV19 and TRBJ2-5, with 7 bases matching TRBD2. The trim removed 0 bases at V and 4 bases at J, leaving 11 bases unmatched. CDR1 is LNHDA, CDR2 SQIVND, per germline (reference sequence). This CDR3 is 17 amino acids long. CDR3 residues: CASSIDRGSGIGETQYF. The CDR3 DNA reads as TGTGCCAGTAGTATAGATCGTGGAAGCGGGATAGGAGAGACCCAGTACTTC.

The CDR3 is CASSFMAGAETQYF. The CDR3 DNA is TGTGCCAGCTCCTTTATGGCGGGAGCTGAGACCCAGTACTTC. V and J are TRBV7-9 and TRBJ2-5; the match to TRBD2 covers 7 bases. V shed 8 bases, J shed 5 bases, and the junction held 11 bases outside the gene matches. The CDR3 sequence is 14 residues long. In germline, CDR1 is SEHNR, CDR2 FQNEAQ (reference sequence). The full variable domain, completed using reference TRBV7-9 and TRBJ2-5, is DTGVSQNPRHKITKRGQNVTFRCDPISEHNRLYWYRQTLGQGPEFLTYFQNEAQLEKSRLLSDRFSAERPKGSFSTLEIQRTEQGDSAMYLCASSFMAGAETQYFGPGTRLLVL.

The CDR3 spells CASSAGRPNTEAFF. For the CDR3, the DNA is TGTGCCAGCAGTGCGGGACGGCCAAACACTGAAGCTTTCTTT. V is TRBV6-1 and J is TRBJ1-1; maybe TRBD1 (5 bases). The CDR3 is 14 amino acids. Germline loops: CDR1 MNHNS, CDR2 SASEGT. The ends were cut back, 4 bases at V and 2 bases at J, with 11 bases in the middle.

The chain couples TRBV25-1 to TRBJ2-4; 11 nucleotides agree with TRBD1. The V and J ends lost 6 bases and 6 bases, in that order; junction bases with no gene match: 7. Germline CDR1 is MGHDK and CDR2 is SYGVNS. The CDR3 covers 15 residues. CDR3 coding DNA: TGTGCCAGCAGCCCACCAGGGACAGGGGGAAACATTCAGTACTTC. It yields the protein CASSPPGTGGNIQYF.

This sequence joins TRBV5-1 and TRBJ2-2, with 9 bases matching TRBD1. The germline V gene encodes CDR1 SGHRS and CDR2 YFSETQ. The junction had 8 bases not matched to a gene; V was cut back by 4 bases and J by 7 bases. This CDR3 region has 15 residues. The CDR3 DNA is TGCGCCAGCAGCACGTACAGGGGGCCGGGCGGGGAGCTGTTTTTT. This codes for CASSTYRGPGGELFF.

J is TRBJ2-3 and V is TRBV28; D gene unclear. With 6 bases removed from V and 4 bases from J, the gap between germline ends came to 17 bases. The germline V gene has CDR1 MDHEN and CDR2 SYDVKM. The CDR3 sequence is 15 residues long. The CDR3 nucleotides read TGTGCCAGCAGCACTATCCGGTCGGGTGCAGATACGCAGTATTTT. Encoded protein: CASSTIRSGADTQYF.

This chain joins TRBV9 and TRBJ2-1; 8 bases match TRBD2. The CDR3 has 16 residues. The V and J ends lost 0 bases and 5 bases, in that order; junction bases with no gene match: 7. The germline CDR1 and CDR2 sequences are SGDLS and YYNGEE. CDR3 in amino acids: CASSVGPGGPDNEQFF. The DNA for the CDR3 is TGTGCCAGCAGCGTAGGTCCGGGAGGGCCAGACAATGAGCAGTTCTTC.

The chain carries TRBV9 and TRBJ2-5; no clear D. The CDR3 extends over 13 amino acids. V gave up 2 bases and J gave up 2 bases, with 7 bases separating them. Looked up from germline, CDR1 is SGDLS and CDR2 is YYNGEE. CDR3 sequence (DNA): TGTGCCAGCAGCGTGTACTTTCAAGAGACCCAGTACTTC. Its protein product is CASSVYFQETQYF.

V gene TRBV28 combines with J gene TRBJ2-1; TRBD2 aligns across 11 bases. The germline V gene has CDR1 MDHEN and CDR2 SYDVKM. CDR3 length: 15 residues. J lost 4 bases, V lost 6 bases, and 5 bases had no gene match. As DNA, the CDR3 is TGTGCCAGCAGGGTAGCGGGAGGGCCATACAATGAGCAGTTCTTC. Its translation: CASRVAGGPYNEQFF.

The gene calls are TRBV28 and TRBJ2-1, with a tentative D call TRBD1 (6 bases). CDR1 is MDHEN, CDR2 SYDVKM, per germline. V was trimmed by 6 bases and J by 4 bases, leaving 16 bases between them. The CDR3 spans 15 residues. CDR3 loop: CASSPGQSPYNEQFF. In nucleotides, the CDR3 is TGTGCCAGCAGCCCTGGACAGTCGCCTTACAATGAGCAGTTCTTC.

The V call is TRBV5-1, the J call TRBJ2-7; 9 bases align to TRBD1. After removal of 0 bases from V and 3 bases from J, the junction contained 10 bases not matched to a gene. Per germline, CDR1 SGHRS and CDR2 YFSETQ. This CDR3 is built from 17 residues. CDR3 residues: CASSLAAPGTGYYEQYF. Here the CDR3 DNA reads TGCGCCAGCAGCTTGGCAGCCCCCGGGACAGGGTACTACGAGCAGTACTTC. The full variable domain, its missing parts supplied by reference TRBV5-1 and TRBJ2-7, is KAGVTQTPRYLIKTRGQQVTLSCSPISGHRSVSWYQQTPGQGLQFLFEYFSETQRNKGNFPGRFSGRQFSNSRSEMNVSTLELGDSALYLCASSLAAPGTGYYEQYFGPGTRLTVT.

The rearrangement uses TRBV21-1 and TRBJ2-7; the table's D gene call, TRBD1, was not cross checked with the DNA. TRBV21-1 is termed a pseudogene. CDR3 length: 15 residues. This CDR3 reads CASSKGGQASYEQYF. CDR3 sequence (DNA): TGTGCCAGCAGCAAAGGTGGACAGGCCTCCTACGAGCAGTACTTC.

The J gene is TRBJ2-7, the V gene TRBV7-8; tentatively, D is TRBD1 (5 bases). Germline CDR1 reads SGHVS; CDR2 reads FQNEAQ. Trimming pared 1 base from V and 3 bases from J, leaving 7 bases between. The CDR3 is 13 residues long. The CDR3 is CASSLGRDYEQYF. The DNA for the CDR3 is TGTGCCAGCAGCTTAGGCAGGGACTACGAGCAGTACTTC.

CDR3 in amino acids: CASSLEGPTSNQPQHF. The DNA for the CDR3 is TGTGCCAGCAGCTTAGAAGGGCCGACTAGCAATCAGCCCCAGCATTTT. This sequence joins TRBV7-2 and TRBJ1-5; D not certain. Germline V gene sequence: CDR1 SGHTA, CDR2 FQGNSA. V lost 1 base and J 0 bases, leaving 10 bases between the germline ends. The CDR3 is made up of 16 amino acids.

The chain couples TRBV6-1 to TRBJ1-3; no clear D. V lost 6 bases, J lost 8 bases, and 14 bases lay in between. The CDR3 is made up of 13 amino acids. CDR1 MNHNS and CDR2 SASEGT come from the germline V gene. Here the CDR3 reads CASRENVRDTIYF. DNA of the CDR3: TGTGCCAGCAGAGAGAACGTGCGGGACACCATATATTTT.

The V and J genes are TRBV5-1 and TRBJ2-3, with 8 bases lining up with TRBD1. J gave up 5 bases and V 5 bases, and 7 bases lay outside the gene matches. CDR1 and CDR2 (germline): SGHRS, YFSETQ. The CDR3 length is 14 residues. The CDR3 loop is CASRVTGEGDTQYF. CDR3 bases: TGCGCCAGCAGGGTGACAGGGGAAGGAGATACGCAGTATTTT.

This rearrangement joins TRBV28 to TRBJ1-4, with D possibly matching TRBD1 (6 bases). This CDR3 has 16 residues. The V end was cut by 6 bases, the J end by 7 bases, with 21 bases between. The V gene's germline CDR1 is MDHEN and CDR2 SYDVKM. CDR3 loop: CASSNFFSGAGEKLFF. Here the CDR3 DNA reads TGTGCCAGCAGCAATTTTTTTTCGGGGGCGGGTGAAAAACTGTTTTTT.

V is TRBV4-3 and J is TRBJ2-7; 13 positions agree with TRBD2. Trimming took 1 base from V and 2 from J; bases not matched to a gene: 2. CDR1 and CDR2 (germline): LGHNA, YSLEER. This CDR3 contains 16 residues. The CDR3 spells CASSQGLAGGTYEQYF. The CDR3, as DNA: TGCGCCAGCAGCCAAGGACTAGCGGGAGGTACCTACGAGCAGTACTTC.

The gene calls are TRBV9 and TRBJ1-1, with 7 bases that match TRBD1. The V and J ends lost 3 bases and 0 bases, in that order; junction bases with no gene match: 14. Germline V lookup: CDR1 SGDLS, CDR2 YYNGEE. This CDR3 has 18 amino acids. The CDR3 DNA sequence: TGTGCCAGCAGCGACCCCACCGACAGGGACGGATTGAACACTGAAGCTTTCTTT. This encodes CASSDPTDRDGLNTEAFF.

A remark on this clone: Other nucleotide sequences from this sample produce the same CDR3. The rearrangement joins TRBV6-5 to TRBJ1-5; TRBD1 might be the D (5 bases). The germline V gene has CDR1 MNHEY and CDR2 SVGAGI. V shed 0 bases and J shed 7 bases, with 10 bases lying between them. The CDR3 sequence is 14 residues long. CDR3 bases: TGTGCCAGCAGTTACTCTGCAGGGAGGCAGCCCCAGCATTTT. Translating it yields CASSYSAGRQPQHF.

The chain uses TRBV6-4 and TRBJ2-1; 10 bases match TRBD2. CDR3 length: 16 residues. V shed 5 bases, J shed 6 bases, and the junction held 10 bases outside the gene matches. The germline CDR1 and CDR2 sequences are MRHNA and SNTAGT. CDR3 nucleotides: TGTGCCAGCAGTCCACACGCGGGACTAGCGTCCAATGAGCAGTTCTTC. This translates into CASSPHAGLASNEQFF.